The clone carrying this T cell receptor beta chain was seen a few times. Its antigen remains unknown. These data come from a study of identical twins. Findings and caveats of the study: Beta out-of-frame sequences showed weaker excess sharing between twins.

The CDR3 extends over 16 amino acids. The V gene lost 6 bases and the J gene lost 2 bases, with 18 bases spanning the gap. Germline CDR1 and CDR2: MNHEY and SMNVEV (reference sequence). Healthy Caucasians were all of the donors. Using its own MiXCR run on the 5' RACE reads, TCRdb lists one record per CDR3 protein. The table shows just under 650,000 distinct CDR3 sequences, with roughly 6.6% occurring only once. These data were also reused for a study on yellow fever vaccine responses in identical twins.

This chain links TRBV27 with TRBJ2-3; perhaps TRBD2 as D (5 bases). This receptor was obtained from a woman in her late teens or twenties in good health. Sequenced input: PBMCs. The CDR3 protein is CASRSAGYLSTDTQYF. For the CDR3, the DNA is TGTGCCAGCAGGTCCGCGGGTTATCTCTCCACAGATACGCAGTATTTT.